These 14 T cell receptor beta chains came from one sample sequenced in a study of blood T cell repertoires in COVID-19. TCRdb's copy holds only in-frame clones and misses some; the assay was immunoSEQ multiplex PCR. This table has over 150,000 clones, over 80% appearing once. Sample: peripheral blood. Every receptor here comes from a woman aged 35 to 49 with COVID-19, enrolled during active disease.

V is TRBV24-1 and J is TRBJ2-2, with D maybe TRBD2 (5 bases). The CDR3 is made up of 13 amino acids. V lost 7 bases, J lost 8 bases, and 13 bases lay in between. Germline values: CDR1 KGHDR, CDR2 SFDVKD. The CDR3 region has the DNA TGTGCCACCAGGACTACTGGCGTAGGGGAGCTGTTTTTT. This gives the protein CATRTTGVGELFF.

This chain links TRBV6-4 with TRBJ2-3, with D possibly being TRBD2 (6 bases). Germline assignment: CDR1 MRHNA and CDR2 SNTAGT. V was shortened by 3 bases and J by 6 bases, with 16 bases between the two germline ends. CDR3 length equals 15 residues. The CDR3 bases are TGTGCCAGCAGTGAGCTTACGGGGGAGGTTGATACGCAGTATTTT. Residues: CASSELTGEVDTQYF.

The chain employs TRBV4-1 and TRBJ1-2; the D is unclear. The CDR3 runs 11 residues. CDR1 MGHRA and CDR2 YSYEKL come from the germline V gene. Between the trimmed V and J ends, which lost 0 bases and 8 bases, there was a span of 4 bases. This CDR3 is CASSQDGGYTF. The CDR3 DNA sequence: TGCGCCAGCAGCCAAGACGGGGGCTACACCTTC.

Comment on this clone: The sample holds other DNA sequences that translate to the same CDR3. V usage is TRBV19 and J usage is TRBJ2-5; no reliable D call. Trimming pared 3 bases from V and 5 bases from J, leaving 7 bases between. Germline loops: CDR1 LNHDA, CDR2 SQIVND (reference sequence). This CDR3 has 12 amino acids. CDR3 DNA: TGTGCCAGTAGTATTGCCGGGGAGACCCAGTACTTC. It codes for CASSIAGETQYF.

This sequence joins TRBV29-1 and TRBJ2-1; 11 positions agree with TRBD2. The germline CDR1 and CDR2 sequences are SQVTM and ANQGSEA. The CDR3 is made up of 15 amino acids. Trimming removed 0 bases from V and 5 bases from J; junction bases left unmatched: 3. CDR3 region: CSVEDPGLADNEQFF. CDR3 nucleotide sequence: TGCAGCGTTGAAGATCCGGGACTAGCGGACAATGAGCAGTTCTTC.

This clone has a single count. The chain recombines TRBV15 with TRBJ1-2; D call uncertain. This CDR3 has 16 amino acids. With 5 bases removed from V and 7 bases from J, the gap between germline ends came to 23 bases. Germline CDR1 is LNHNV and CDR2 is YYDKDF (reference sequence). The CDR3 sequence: CATSGRPGSNPVGYTF. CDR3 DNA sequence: TGTGCCACCAGCGGGAGACCGGGCTCTAATCCCGTTGGCTACACCTTC.

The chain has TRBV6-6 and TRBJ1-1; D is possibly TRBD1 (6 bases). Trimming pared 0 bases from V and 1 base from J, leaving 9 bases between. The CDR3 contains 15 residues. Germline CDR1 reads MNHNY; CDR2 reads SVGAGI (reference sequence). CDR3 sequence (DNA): TGTGCCAGCAGTTACTCGCCAGGGGAGAACACTGAAGCTTTCTTT. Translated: CASSYSPGENTEAFF.

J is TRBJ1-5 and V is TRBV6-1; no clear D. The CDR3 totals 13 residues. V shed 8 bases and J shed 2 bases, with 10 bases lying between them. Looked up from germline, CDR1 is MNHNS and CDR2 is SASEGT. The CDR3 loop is CASSHIGNQPQHF. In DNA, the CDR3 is TGTGCCAGCTCGCACATTGGCAATCAGCCCCAGCATTTT.

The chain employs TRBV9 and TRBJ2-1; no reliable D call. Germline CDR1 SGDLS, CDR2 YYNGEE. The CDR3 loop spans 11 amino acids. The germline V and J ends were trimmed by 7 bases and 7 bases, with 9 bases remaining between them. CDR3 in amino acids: CASSLENEQFF. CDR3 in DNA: TGTGCCAGCTCCCTCGAGAATGAGCAGTTCTTC.

The CDR3 bases are TGTGCCAGCAGCTCATCCGGGACAGGGGGTGAAAAACTGTTTTTT. It yields the protein CASSSSGTGGEKLFF. The rearrangement links TRBV7-6 to TRBJ1-4; 11 nucleotides match TRBD1. The germline gives CDR1 SGHVS, CDR2 FNYEAQ. The CDR3 spans 15 residues. The V gene end was trimmed by 4 bases and the J gene end by 7 bases; junction bases not matched to a gene: 5. Full variable domain (rest looked up from reference TRBV7-6 and TRBJ1-4): GAGVSQSPRYKVTKRGQDVALRCDPISGHVSLYWYRQALGQGPEFLTYFNYEAQQDKSGLPNDRFSAERPEGSISTLTIQRTEQRDSAMYRCASSSSGTGGEKLFFGSGTQLSVL.

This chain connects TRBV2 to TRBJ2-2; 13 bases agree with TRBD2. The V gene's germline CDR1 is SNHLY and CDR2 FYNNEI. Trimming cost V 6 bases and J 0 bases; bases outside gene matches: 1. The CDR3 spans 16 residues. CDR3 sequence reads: CASRTSGGSNTGELFF. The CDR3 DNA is TGTGCCAGCAGGACTAGCGGGGGGTCGAACACCGGGGAGCTGTTTTTT.

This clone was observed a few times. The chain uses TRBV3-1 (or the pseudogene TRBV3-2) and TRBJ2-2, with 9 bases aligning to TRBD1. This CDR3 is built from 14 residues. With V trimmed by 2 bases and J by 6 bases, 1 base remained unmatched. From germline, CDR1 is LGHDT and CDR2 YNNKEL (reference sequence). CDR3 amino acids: CASSQRTGAGELFF. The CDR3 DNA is TGTGCCAGCAGCCAAAGGACAGGGGCCGGGGAGCTGTTTTTT.

DNA for the CDR3: TGTGCCACCAGTGATTTGATGGGACCGGGAGAGGATACGCAGTATTTT. Translated: CATSDLMGPGEDTQYF. J is TRBJ2-3 and V is TRBV24-1; D is perhaps TRBD2 (6 bases). Trimming stripped 0 bases from V and 6 bases from J, with 15 bases between. The CDR3 runs 16 residues. Germline V gene lookup returns CDR1 KGHDR and CDR2 SFDVKD.

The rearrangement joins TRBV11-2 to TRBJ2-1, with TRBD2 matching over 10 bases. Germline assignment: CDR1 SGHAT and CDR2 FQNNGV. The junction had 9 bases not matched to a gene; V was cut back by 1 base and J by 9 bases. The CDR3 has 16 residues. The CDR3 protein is CASSLGRWLAGVEQFF. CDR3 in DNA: TGTGCCAGCAGCTTAGGGCGATGGCTAGCGGGAGTTGAGCAGTTCTTC.